Below are 25 T cell receptor beta chains sequenced from a single sample in a study of shared clonotypes between healthy human individuals. Sequencing used immunoSEQ multiplex PCR; TCRdb keeps in-frame clones, though not all of them. The table lists 2 million or so clones, about 95% of them singletons. The sequencing sample was made of naive CD4+ T cells sorted from blood. Sample subset: CD45RA+ positively selected. The receptors derive from a man aged 18 to 35 in good health.

This chain connects TRBV27 to TRBJ1-6, with D perhaps matching TRBD1 (5 bases). Looked up from germline, CDR1 is MNHEY and CDR2 is SMNVEV (reference sequence). The CDR3 runs to 15 residues. Trimming took 0 bases from V and 6 from J, leaving 9 bases between them. Here the CDR3 DNA reads TGTGCCAGCAGTTTATCTCAGGGTTCTAATTCACCCCTCCACTTT. As protein: CASSLSQGSNSPLHF.

The rearrangement uses TRBV7-2 and TRBJ2-5, with 8 nucleotides matching TRBD1. V was pared by 11 bases and J by 7 bases, with 12 bases of the junction left unmatched. CDR3 length: 13 amino acids. Germline-derived CDR1 and CDR2 are SGHTA and FQGNSA. The CDR3 reads CAGGLQGAGTQYF. The DNA for the CDR3 is TGTGCCGGAGGACTCCAGGGGGCGGGGACCCAGTACTTC.

Regarding this clone: This may be a read error: a much more frequent sequence differs by one nucleotide. This sample also contains other DNA sequences that code for the same CDR3. The rearrangement links TRBV7-9 to TRBJ2-5; D is perhaps TRBD1 (6 bases). From germline, CDR1 is SEHNR and CDR2 FQNEAQ (reference sequence). There are 13 residues in the CDR3. V lost 0 bases, J lost 4 bases, and 6 bases lay in between. Written as DNA, the CDR3 is TGTGCCAGCAGCTTAGCAGGGGGAGAGACCCAGTACTTC. Protein: CASSLAGGETQYF.

The V and J genes are TRBV2 and TRBJ2-5, with D perhaps TRBD1 or TRBD2 (5 bases each). This CDR3 comprises 14 residues. Trimming cost V 7 bases and J 5 bases, with 17 bases left between them. Per the germline V gene, CDR1 is SNHLY and CDR2 is FYNNEI. CDR3 residues: CASTGRLIGETQYF. As DNA, the CDR3 is TGTGCCAGCACGGGACGGCTTATTGGGGAGACCCAGTACTTC.

The chain combines TRBV2 with TRBJ1-1; the D gene is possibly TRBD1 (5 bases). This CDR3 spans 14 amino acids. V was trimmed by 6 bases and J by 0 bases, leaving 11 bases between them. Germline loops: CDR1 SNHLY, CDR2 FYNNEI. The CDR3 bases are TGTGCCAGCAGGGCAGGGAGCTTGAACACTGAAGCTTTCTTT. Protein: CASRAGSLNTEAFF. The complete variable domain, with remaining parts taken from reference TRBV2 and TRBJ1-1, reads EPEVTQTPSHQVTQMGQEVILRCVPISNHLYFYWYRQILGQKVEFLVSFYNNEISEKSEIFDDQFSVERPDGSNFTLKIRSTKLEDSAMYFCASRAGSLNTEAFFGQGTRLTVV.

Here the CDR3 reads CATRTLGEKETQYF. In DNA form, the CDR3 reads TGTGCCACCCGAACGCTAGGCGAGAAAGAGACCCAGTACTTC. The V gene is TRBV5-4, the J gene TRBJ2-5, with D hard to call. V was clipped by 9 bases and J by 3 bases, with 18 bases between them. This CDR3 has 14 amino acids. Germline V lookup: CDR1 SGHNT, CDR2 YYREEE (reference sequence).

The chain links TRBV9 to TRBJ2-2, with 11 bases fitting TRBD2. CDR3 length: 20 residues. V dropped 3 bases and J dropped 6; count of bases not matched to a gene: 19. The germline V gene has CDR1 SGDLS and CDR2 YYNGEE. CDR3 loop: CASSAATSGGAGIRAGELFF. The CDR3 DNA sequence: TGTGCCAGCAGCGCCGCAACTAGCGGGGGCGCCGGGATCCGGGCCGGGGAGCTGTTTTTT.

The V gene is TRBV7-9, the J gene TRBJ2-7; D gene ambiguous. Germline CDR1 is SEHNR and CDR2 is FQNEAQ (reference sequence). This CDR3 has 14 residues. V was clipped by 5 bases and J by 1 base, with 12 bases between them. The DNA of the CDR3 is TGTGCCAGCAGCCCCGACTTGGAATCCTACGAGCAGTACTTC. Translated: CASSPDLESYEQYF.

The J gene is TRBJ2-2, the V gene TRBV28; D gene uncertain. CDR1 is MDHEN and CDR2 is SYDVKM in the germline V gene. Trimming pared 5 bases from V and 4 bases from J, leaving 8 bases between. This CDR3 contains 13 residues. The CDR3 reads CASSLKLTGELFF. CDR3 DNA sequence: TGTGCCAGCAGTCTAAAGCTCACCGGGGAGCTGTTTTTT.

V usage is TRBV6-5 and J usage is TRBJ2-7; 7 bases align to TRBD1. Germline CDR1 MNHEY, CDR2 SVGAGI. The CDR3 covers 12 residues. V was pared by 5 bases and J by 7 bases, with 5 bases of the junction left unmatched. CDR3 sequence (DNA): TGTGCCAGCAGTAGGGACAGCCAAGAGCAGTACTTC. Translation gives CASSRDSQEQYF.

V gene TRBV2 combines with J gene TRBJ1-2; D possibly corresponds to TRBD1 (5 bases). The germline V gene has CDR1 SNHLY and CDR2 FYNNEI. The V end lost 5 bases, the J end lost 4 bases, and 17 bases lay between the germline ends. The CDR3 sequence is 15 residues long. The CDR3 spells CASSQLRGPGYGYTF. The CDR3 bases are TGTGCCAGCAGTCAACTCCGGGGCCCAGGCTATGGCTACACCTTC.

The rearrangement joins TRBV11-2 to TRBJ1-1; no firm D call. Trimming removed 5 bases at V and 0 bases at J, with 13 bases between. Germline V gives CDR1 SGHAT, CDR2 FQNNGV. The CDR3 length is 15 residues. The CDR3 is CASSLGPQMNTEAFF. CDR3 nucleotide sequence: TGTGCCAGCAGCCTCGGGCCCCAGATGAACACTGAAGCTTTCTTT.

The chain combines TRBV5-6 with TRBJ2-3; D might be TRBD1 or TRBD2, each matching 6 bases. Germline CDR1 reads SGHDT; CDR2 reads YYEEEE. The V gene lost 0 bases and the J gene lost 4 bases, with 15 bases spanning the gap. The CDR3 is 16 amino acids. CDR3 protein: CASSLATGRYADTQYF. CDR3 nucleotides: TGTGCCAGCAGCTTGGCTACAGGGAGGTACGCAGATACGCAGTATTTT.

This clone was counted a single time. This chain joins TRBV6-5 and TRBJ1-5; D is unresolved. V gave up 6 bases and J gave up 5 bases, with 11 bases separating them. This CDR3 is 13 amino acids long. Germline CDR1 and CDR2: MNHEY and SVGAGI. CDR3 in amino acids: CASSLKAHQPQHF. In nucleotides, the CDR3 is TGTGCCAGCAGCCTTAAAGCCCATCAGCCCCAGCATTTT.

This chain connects TRBV7-9 to TRBJ1-2; perhaps TRBD1 as D (5 bases). V lost 1 base and J lost 6, with 15 bases in between. Germline CDR1 reads SEHNR; CDR2 reads FQNEAQ (reference sequence). The CDR3 is 15 residues long. The chain's CDR3 is CASSLEVGTSDGYTF. The CDR3 DNA reads as TGTGCCAGCAGCTTAGAGGTGGGGACTAGTGATGGCTACACCTTC.

V usage is TRBV11-2 and J usage is TRBJ1-5, with D uncertain. This CDR3 comprises 15 residues. Germline-derived CDR1 and CDR2 are SGHAT and FQNNGV. The V and J ends lost 0 bases and 3 bases respectively, with 9 bases between them. CDR3 nucleotides: TGTGCCAGCAGCTTAGACGGGCCCCTCAATCAGCCCCAGCATTTT. Its translation is CASSLDGPLNQPQHF. Filled out from reference TRBV11-2 and TRBJ1-5, the complete variable domain reads EAGVAQSPRYKIIEKRQSVAFWCNPISGHATLYWYQQILGQGPKLLIQFQNNGVVDDSQLPKDRFSAERLKGVDSTLKIQPAKLEDSAVYLCASSLDGPLNQPQHFGDGTRLSIL.

About this clone itself: Other DNA sequences from this sample encode an identical CDR3 as well. The chain recombines TRBV6-5 with TRBJ1-1; D gene ambiguous. Germline V CDR1 and CDR2: MNHEY, SVGAGI. The CDR3 is 11 residues long. Trimming pared 6 bases from V and 5 bases from J, leaving 7 bases between. DNA of the CDR3: TGTGCCAGCAGGAGAGGGACTGAAGCTTTCTTT. Translated, it gives CASRRGTEAFF.

CDR3 loop: CASSEEQGQGYTF. CDR3 nucleotides: TGTGCCAGCAGTGAAGAACAGGGTCAAGGCTACACCTTC. The rearrangement links TRBV2 to TRBJ1-2; D is possibly TRBD1 (6 bases). The ends were cut back, 1 base at V and 8 bases at J, with 11 bases in the middle. Germline V gene data show CDR1 as SNHLY and CDR2 as FYNNEI. The CDR3 is 13 residues long.

This clone was counted ten times or more. This sequence joins TRBV4-3 and TRBJ1-2; 7 nucleotides agree with TRBD1. Germline V lookup: CDR1 LGHNA, CDR2 YSLEER. The ends lost 3 bases at V and 5 bases at J; junction bases unmatched: 9. This CDR3 has 15 residues. This CDR3 is CASSHDTGTAYGYTF. CDR3 nucleotides: TGCGCCAGCAGCCACGACACCGGGACAGCATATGGCTACACCTTC.

V and J are TRBV5-1 and TRBJ2-7; 8 bases match TRBD1. Looked up from germline, CDR1 is SGHRS and CDR2 is YFSETQ. The CDR3 spans 15 residues. The junction had 4 bases not matched to a gene; V was cut back by 0 bases and J by 2 bases. The CDR3 nucleotides read TGCGCCAGCAGCTTGGCCGGGGGACAGGCCTACGAGCAGTACTTC. It specifies CASSLAGGQAYEQYF.

The table lists this clone with a count of one. Here the CDR3 DNA reads TGTGCCAGCAGTTCGGACAGGGAAAATCAGCCCCAGCATTTT. Its translation: CASSSDRENQPQHF. The rearrangement links TRBV6-6 to TRBJ1-5; 8 nucleotides line up with TRBD1. Germline CDR1 is MNHNY and CDR2 is SVGAGI (reference sequence). The V segment lost 4 bases and the J segment 4 bases; nucleotides outside the gene matches: 3. CDR3 length: 14 residues.

This chain joins TRBV5-1 and TRBJ2-5, with 12 nucleotides matching TRBD2. Looked up from germline, CDR1 is SGHRS and CDR2 is YFSETQ. The CDR3 is 16 residues long. Losses at the gene ends were 0 bases for V and 5 bases for J; bases not matched to a gene: 5. The CDR3 DNA sequence: TGCGCCAGCAGCTTGGCTAGCGGGGGGGCCCTTGAGACCCAGTACTTC. Translated, it gives CASSLASGGALETQYF.

The V call is TRBV5-1, the J call TRBJ1-2, with 7 bases lining up with TRBD1. V lost 4 bases, J lost 5 bases, and 14 bases stayed unmatched. The CDR3 covers 16 residues. Germline V lookup: CDR1 SGHRS, CDR2 YFSETQ. The CDR3 DNA follows: TGCGCCAGCAGCCCACATAAAGGGGGCGCGTGGTATGGCTACACCTTC. It codes for CASSPHKGGAWYGYTF.

J is TRBJ2-7 and V is TRBV19; 7 bases align to TRBD2. Germline V lookup: CDR1 LNHDA, CDR2 SQIVND (reference sequence). The CDR3 length is 17 residues. The trim removed 5 bases at V and 3 bases at J, leaving 16 bases unmatched. CDR3: CASSAGDPPFGVYEQYF. The CDR3 DNA sequence: TGTGCCAGTAGTGCGGGGGATCCGCCCTTCGGGGTCTACGAGCAGTACTTC. Based on the CDR3 plus reference TRBV19 and TRBJ2-7, the full variable domain is DGGITQSPKYLFRKEGQNVTLSCEQNLNHDAMYWYRQDPGQGLRLIYYSQIVNDFQKGDIAEGYSVSREKKESFPLTVTSAQKNPTAFYLCASSAGDPPFGVYEQYFGPGTRLTVT.

This chain links TRBV19 with TRBJ1-5; a possible D gene is TRBD1 (5 bases). The germline V gene encodes CDR1 LNHDA and CDR2 SQIVND (reference sequence). V was trimmed by 3 bases and J by 0 bases, leaving 9 bases between them. This CDR3 has 15 amino acids. CDR3 in amino acids: CASSITGFSNQPQHF. The CDR3 region has the DNA TGTGCCAGTAGTATCACAGGATTTAGCAATCAGCCCCAGCATTTT.